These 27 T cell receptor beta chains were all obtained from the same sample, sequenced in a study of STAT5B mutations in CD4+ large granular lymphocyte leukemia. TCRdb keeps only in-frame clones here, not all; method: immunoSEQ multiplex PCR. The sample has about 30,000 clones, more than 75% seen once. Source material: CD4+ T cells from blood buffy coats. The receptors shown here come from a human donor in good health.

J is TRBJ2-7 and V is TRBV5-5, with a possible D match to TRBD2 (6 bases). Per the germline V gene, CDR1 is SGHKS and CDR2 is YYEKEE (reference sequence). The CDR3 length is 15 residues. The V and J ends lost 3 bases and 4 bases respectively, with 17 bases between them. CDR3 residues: CASSSSTRREYEQYF. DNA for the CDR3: TGTGCCAGCAGCTCATCGACTAGAAGGGAGTACGAGCAGTACTTC.

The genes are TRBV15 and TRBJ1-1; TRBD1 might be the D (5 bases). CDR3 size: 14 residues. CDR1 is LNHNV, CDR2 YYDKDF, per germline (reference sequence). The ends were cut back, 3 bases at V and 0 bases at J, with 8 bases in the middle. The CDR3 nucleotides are TGTGCCACCAGCAGGGGGCGAGTGAACACTGAAGCTTTCTTT. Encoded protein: CATSRGRVNTEAFF. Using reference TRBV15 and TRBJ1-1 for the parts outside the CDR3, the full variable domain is DAMVIQNPRYQVTQFGKPVTLSCSQTLNHNVMYWYQQKSSQAPKLLFHYYDKDFNNEADTPDNFQSRRPNTSFCFLDIRSPGLGDTAMYLCATSRGRVNTEAFFGQGTRLTVV.

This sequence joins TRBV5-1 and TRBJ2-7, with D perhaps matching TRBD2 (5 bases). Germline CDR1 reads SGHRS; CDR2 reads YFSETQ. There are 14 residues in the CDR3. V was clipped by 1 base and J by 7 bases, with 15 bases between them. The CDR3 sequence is CASSLTGITGEQYF. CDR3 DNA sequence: TGCGCCAGCAGCTTGACGGGGATCACGGGGGAGCAGTACTTC. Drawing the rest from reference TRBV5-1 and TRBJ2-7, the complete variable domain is KAGVTQTPRYLIKTRGQQVTLSCSPISGHRSVSWYQQTPGQGLQFLFEYFSETQRNKGNFPGRFSGRQFSNSRSEMNVSTLELGDSALYLCASSLTGITGEQYFGPGTRLTVT.

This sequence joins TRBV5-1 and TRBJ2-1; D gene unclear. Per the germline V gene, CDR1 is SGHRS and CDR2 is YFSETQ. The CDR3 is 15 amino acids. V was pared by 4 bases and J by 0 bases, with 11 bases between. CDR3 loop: CASSPDGVSYNEQFF. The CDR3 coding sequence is TGCGCCAGCAGCCCGGATGGGGTCTCCTACAATGAGCAGTTCTTC. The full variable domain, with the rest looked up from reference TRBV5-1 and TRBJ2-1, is KAGVTQTPRYLIKTRGQQVTLSCSPISGHRSVSWYQQTPGQGLQFLFEYFSETQRNKGNFPGRFSGRQFSNSRSEMNVSTLELGDSALYLCASSPDGVSYNEQFFGPGTRLTVL.

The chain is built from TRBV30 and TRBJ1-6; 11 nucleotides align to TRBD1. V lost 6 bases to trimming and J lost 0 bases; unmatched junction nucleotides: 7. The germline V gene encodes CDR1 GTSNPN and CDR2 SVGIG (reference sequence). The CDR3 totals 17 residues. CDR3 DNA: TGTGCCTGCCACGGACAGGGGGCGAGCTCCTATAATTCACCCCTCCACTTT. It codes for CACHGQGASSYNSPLHF.

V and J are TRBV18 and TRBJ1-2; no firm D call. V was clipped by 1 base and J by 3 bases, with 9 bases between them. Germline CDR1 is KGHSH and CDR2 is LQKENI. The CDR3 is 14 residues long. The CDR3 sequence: CASSPRGPHYGYTF. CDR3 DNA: TGTGCCAGCTCACCACGGGGTCCGCACTATGGCTACACCTTC.

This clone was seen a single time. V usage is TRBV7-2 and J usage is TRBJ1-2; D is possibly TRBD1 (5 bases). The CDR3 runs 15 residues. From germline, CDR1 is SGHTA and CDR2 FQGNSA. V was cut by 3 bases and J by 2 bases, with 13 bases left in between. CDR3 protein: CASSFPGGGNYGYTF. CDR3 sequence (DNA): TGTGCCAGCAGCTTCCCCGGGGGGGGGAACTATGGCTACACCTTC.

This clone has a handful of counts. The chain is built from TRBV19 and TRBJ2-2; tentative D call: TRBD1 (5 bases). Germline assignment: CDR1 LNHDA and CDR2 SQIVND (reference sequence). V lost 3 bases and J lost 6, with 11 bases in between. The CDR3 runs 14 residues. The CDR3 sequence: CASSISRVPGELFF. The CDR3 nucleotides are TGTGCCAGTAGTATTTCCAGGGTCCCCGGGGAGCTGTTTTTT.

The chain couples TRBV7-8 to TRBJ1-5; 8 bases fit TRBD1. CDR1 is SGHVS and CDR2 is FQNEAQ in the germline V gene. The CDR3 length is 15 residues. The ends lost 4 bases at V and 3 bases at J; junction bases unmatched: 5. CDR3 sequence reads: CASSSTGASNQPQHF. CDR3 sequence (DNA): TGTGCCAGCAGCTCGACAGGGGCCTCCAATCAGCCCCAGCATTTT.

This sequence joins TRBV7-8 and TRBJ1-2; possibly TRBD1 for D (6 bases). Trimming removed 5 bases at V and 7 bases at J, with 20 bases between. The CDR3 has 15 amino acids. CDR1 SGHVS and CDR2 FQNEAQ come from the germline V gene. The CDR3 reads CASSTRGVVFLGYTF. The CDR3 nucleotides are TGTGCCAGCAGCACCAGGGGCGTAGTGTTTCTTGGCTACACCTTC.

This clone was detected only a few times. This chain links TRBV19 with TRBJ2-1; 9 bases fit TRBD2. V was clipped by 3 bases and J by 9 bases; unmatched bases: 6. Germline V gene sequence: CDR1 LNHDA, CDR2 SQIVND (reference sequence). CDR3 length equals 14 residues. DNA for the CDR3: TGTGCCAGTAGTATCGGGCGGGAGGGTAGTGAGCAGTTCTTC. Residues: CASSIGREGSEQFF.

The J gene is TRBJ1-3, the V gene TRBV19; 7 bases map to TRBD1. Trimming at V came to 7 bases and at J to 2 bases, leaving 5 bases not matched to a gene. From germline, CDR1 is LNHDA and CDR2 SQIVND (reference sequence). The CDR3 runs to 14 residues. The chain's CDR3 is CASTVQGTGNTIYF. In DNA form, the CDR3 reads TGTGCCAGTACGGTACAGGGGACTGGAAACACCATATATTTT.

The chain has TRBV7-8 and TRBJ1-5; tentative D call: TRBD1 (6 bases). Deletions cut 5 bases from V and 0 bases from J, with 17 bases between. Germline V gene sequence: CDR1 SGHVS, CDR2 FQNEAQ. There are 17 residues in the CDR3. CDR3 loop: CASSITITGYSNQPQHF. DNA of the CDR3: TGTGCCAGCAGCATAACTATAACAGGGTATAGCAATCAGCCCCAGCATTTT. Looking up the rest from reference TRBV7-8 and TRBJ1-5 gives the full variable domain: GAGVSQSPRYKVAKRGQDVALRCDPISGHVSLFWYQQALGQGPEFLTYFQNEAQLDKSGLPSDRFFAERPEGSVSTLKIQRTQQEDSAVYLCASSITITGYSNQPQHFGDGTRLSIL.

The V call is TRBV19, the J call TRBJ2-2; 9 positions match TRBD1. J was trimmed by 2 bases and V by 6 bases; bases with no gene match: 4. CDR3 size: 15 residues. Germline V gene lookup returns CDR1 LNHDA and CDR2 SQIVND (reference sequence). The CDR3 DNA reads TGTGCCAGTAGAGACAGGGGGGGAAACACCGGGGAGCTGTTTTTT. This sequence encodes CASRDRGGNTGELFF.

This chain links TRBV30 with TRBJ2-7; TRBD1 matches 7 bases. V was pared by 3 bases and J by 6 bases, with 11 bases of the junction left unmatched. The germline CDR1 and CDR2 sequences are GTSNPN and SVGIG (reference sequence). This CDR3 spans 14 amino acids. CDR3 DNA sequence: TGTGCCTGGAGAACCAAACAGGGGAAGGGCGAGCAGTACTTC. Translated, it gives CAWRTKQGKGEQYF. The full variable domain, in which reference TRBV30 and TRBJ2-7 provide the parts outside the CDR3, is SQTIHQWPATLVQPVGSPLSLECTVEGTSNPNLYWYRQAAGRGLQLLFYSVGIGQISSEVPQNLSASRPQDRQFILSSKKLLLSDSGFYLCAWRTKQGKGEQYFGPGTRLTVT.

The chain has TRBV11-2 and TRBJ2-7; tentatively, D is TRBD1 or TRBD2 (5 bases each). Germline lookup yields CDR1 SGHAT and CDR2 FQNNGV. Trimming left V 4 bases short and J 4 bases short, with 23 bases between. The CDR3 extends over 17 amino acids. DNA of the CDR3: TGTGCCAGCAGCTCCCTGACCGGGGCCCCAGCAGAATACGAGCAGTACTTC. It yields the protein CASSSLTGAPAEYEQYF.

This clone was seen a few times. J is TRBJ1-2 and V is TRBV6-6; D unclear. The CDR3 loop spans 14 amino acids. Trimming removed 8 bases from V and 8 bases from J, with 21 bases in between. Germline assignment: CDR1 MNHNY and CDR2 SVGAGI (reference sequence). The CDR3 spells CASLPKGQAGGYTF. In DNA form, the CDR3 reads TGTGCCAGCCTCCCTAAAGGGCAAGCTGGAGGCTACACCTTC.

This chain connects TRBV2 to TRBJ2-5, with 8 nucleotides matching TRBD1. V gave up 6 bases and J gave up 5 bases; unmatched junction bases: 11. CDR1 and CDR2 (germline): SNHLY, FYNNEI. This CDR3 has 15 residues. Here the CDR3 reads CASSHGQGARETQYF. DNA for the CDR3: TGTGCCAGCAGCCACGGCCAGGGGGCGCGGGAGACCCAGTACTTC.

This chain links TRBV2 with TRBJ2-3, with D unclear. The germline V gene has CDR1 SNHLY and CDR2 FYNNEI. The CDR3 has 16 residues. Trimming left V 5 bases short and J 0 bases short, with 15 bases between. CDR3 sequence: CASSLDGTLSTDTQYF. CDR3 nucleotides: TGTGCCAGCAGTTTGGACGGAACACTCAGCACAGATACGCAGTATTTT.

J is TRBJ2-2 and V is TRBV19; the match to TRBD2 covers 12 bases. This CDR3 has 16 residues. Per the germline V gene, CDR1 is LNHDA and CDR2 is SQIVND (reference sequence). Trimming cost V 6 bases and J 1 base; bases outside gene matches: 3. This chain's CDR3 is CASSLGLAGNTGELFF. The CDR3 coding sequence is TGTGCCAGTAGCCTGGGACTAGCGGGGAACACCGGGGAGCTGTTTTTT.

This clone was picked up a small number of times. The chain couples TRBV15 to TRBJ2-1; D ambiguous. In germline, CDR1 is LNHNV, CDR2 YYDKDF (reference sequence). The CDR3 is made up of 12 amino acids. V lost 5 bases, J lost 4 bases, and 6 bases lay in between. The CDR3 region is CATSDGYNEQFF. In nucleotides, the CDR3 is TGTGCCACCAGCGACGGATACAATGAGCAGTTCTTC.

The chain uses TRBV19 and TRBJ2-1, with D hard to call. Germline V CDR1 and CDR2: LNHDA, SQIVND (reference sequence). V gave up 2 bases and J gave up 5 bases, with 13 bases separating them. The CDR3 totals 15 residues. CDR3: CASSIQVRLNNEQFF. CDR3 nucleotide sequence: TGTGCCAGTAGTATACAGGTCAGGCTGAACAATGAGCAGTTCTTC.

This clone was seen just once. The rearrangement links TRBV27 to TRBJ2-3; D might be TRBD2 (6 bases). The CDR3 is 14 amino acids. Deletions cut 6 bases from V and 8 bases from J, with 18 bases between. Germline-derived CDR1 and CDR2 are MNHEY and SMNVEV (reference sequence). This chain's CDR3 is CASRTYRDSSTQYF. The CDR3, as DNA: TGTGCCAGCAGGACTTATAGGGACTCCTCTACGCAGTATTTT.

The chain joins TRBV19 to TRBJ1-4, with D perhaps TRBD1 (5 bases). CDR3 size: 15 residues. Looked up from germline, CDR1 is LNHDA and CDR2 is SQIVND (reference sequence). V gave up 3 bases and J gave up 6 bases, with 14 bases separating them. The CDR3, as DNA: TGTGCCAGTAGTATTGGAGGGGTATGGGATGAAAAACTGTTTTTT. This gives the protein CASSIGGVWDEKLFF.

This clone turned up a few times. The CDR3 sequence is CASSGSLAGAFSYNEQFF. The DNA for the CDR3 is TGTGCCAGCAGCGGGTCACTAGCGGGGGCTTTCTCCTACAATGAGCAGTTCTTC. This rearrangement joins TRBV13 to TRBJ2-1; 11 bases agree with TRBD2. The CDR3 loop spans 18 amino acids. CDR1 and CDR2 (germline): PRHDT, FYEKMQ (reference sequence). With 5 bases clipped from V and 0 bases from J, the junction kept 9 bases outside the gene matches.

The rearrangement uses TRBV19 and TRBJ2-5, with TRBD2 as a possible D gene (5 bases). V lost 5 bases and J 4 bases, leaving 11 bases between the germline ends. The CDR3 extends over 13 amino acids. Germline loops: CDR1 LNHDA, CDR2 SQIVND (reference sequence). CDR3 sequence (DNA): TGTGCCAGTAGTTCGGGGTCAAGAGAGACCCAGTACTTC. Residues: CASSSGSRETQYF.

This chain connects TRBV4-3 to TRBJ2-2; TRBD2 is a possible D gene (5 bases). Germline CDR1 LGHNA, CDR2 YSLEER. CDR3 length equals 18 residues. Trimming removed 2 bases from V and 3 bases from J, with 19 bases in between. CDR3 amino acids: CASSQSGKGLRDTGELFF. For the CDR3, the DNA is TGCGCCAGCAGCCAATCGGGGAAAGGCCTTCGGGACACCGGGGAGCTGTTTTTT.